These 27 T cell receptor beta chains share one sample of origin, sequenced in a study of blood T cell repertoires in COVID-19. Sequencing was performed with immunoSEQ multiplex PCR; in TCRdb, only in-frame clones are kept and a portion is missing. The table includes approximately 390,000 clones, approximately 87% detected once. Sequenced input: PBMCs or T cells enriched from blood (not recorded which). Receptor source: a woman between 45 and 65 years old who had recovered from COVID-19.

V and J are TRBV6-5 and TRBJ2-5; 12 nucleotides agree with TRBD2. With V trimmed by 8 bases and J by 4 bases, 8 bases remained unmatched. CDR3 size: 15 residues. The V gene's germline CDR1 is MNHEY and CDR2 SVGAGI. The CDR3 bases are TGTGCCAGCGCTAGCGGGGGGGCGTTGGGAGAGACCCAGTACTTC. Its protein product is CASASGGALGETQYF.

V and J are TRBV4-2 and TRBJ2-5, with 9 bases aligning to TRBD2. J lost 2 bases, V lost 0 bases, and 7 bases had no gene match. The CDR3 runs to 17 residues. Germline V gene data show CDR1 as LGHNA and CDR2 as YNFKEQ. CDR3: CASSQDLTSGLQETQYF. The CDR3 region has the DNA TGTGCCAGCAGCCAAGATCTCACTAGCGGGTTACAAGAGACCCAGTACTTC.

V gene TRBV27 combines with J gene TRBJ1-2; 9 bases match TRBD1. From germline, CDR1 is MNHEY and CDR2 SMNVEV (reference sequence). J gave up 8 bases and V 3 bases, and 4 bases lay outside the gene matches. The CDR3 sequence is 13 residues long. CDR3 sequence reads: CASSFDRGWGYTF. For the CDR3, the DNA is TGTGCCAGCAGTTTTGACAGGGGGTGGGGCTACACCTTC.

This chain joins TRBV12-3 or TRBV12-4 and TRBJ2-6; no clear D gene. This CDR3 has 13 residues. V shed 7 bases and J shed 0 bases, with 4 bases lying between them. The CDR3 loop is CASTGSGANVLTF. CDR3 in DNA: TGTGCCAGCACGGGCTCTGGGGCCAACGTCCTGACTTTC.

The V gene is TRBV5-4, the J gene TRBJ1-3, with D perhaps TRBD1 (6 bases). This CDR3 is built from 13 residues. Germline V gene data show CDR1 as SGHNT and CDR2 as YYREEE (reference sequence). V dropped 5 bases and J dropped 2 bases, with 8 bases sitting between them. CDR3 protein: CASRAGAGNTIYF. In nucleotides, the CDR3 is TGTGCCAGCAGAGCAGGGGCTGGAAACACCATATATTTT.

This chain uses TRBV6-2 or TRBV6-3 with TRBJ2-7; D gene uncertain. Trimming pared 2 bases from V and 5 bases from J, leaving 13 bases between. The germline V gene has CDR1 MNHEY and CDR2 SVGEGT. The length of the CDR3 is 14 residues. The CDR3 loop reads CASSYAGRNDEQYF. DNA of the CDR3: TGTGCCAGCAGTTACGCTGGCAGGAACGACGAGCAGTACTTC.

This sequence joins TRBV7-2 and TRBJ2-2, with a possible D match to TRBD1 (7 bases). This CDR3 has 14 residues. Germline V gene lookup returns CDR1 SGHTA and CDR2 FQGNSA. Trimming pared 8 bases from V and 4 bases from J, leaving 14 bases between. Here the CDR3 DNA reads TGTGCCAGCGGAAACAGGGGAGGCACCGGGGAGCTGTTTTTT. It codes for CASGNRGGTGELFF.

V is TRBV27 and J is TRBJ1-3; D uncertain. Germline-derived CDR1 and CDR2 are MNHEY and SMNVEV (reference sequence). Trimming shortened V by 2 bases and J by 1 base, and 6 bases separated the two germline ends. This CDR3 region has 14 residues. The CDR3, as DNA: TGTGCCAGCAGTTTAAAGCCTTCTGGAAACACCATATATTTT. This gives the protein CASSLKPSGNTIYF.

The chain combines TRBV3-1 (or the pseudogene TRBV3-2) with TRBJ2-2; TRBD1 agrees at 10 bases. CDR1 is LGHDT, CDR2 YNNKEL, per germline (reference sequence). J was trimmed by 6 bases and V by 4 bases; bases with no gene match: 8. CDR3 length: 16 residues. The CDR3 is CASSLRRTGGAGELFF. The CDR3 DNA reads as TGTGCCAGCAGCCTGAGACGGACAGGGGGGGCCGGGGAGCTGTTTTTT.

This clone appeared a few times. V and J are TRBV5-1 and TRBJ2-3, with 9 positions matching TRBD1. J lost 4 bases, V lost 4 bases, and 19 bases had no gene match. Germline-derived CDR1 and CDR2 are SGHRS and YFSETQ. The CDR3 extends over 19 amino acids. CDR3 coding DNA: TGCGCCAGCAGCGCAAAAATAACACGCCGGGACAGGGTTGCAGATACGCAGTATTTT. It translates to CASSAKITRRDRVADTQYF.

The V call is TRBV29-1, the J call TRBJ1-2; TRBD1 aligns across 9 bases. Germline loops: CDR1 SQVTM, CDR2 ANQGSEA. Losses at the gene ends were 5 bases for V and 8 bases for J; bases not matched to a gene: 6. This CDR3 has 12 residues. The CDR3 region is CSVSGTGIGYTF. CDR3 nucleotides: TGCAGCGTTTCCGGGACAGGGATCGGCTACACCTTC.

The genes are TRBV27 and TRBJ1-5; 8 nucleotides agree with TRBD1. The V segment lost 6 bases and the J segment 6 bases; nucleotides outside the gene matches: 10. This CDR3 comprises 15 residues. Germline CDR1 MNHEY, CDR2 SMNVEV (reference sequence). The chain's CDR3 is CASRSLQGGFQPQHF. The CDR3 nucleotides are TGTGCCAGCAGGTCATTACAGGGGGGGTTTCAGCCCCAGCATTTT.

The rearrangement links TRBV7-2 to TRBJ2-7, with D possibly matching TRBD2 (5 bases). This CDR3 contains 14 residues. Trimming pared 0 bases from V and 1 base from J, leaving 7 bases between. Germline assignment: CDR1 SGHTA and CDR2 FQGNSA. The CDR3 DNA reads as TGTGCCAGCAGCTTAGCGCGGGTTTCCTACGAGCAGTACTTC. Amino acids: CASSLARVSYEQYF.

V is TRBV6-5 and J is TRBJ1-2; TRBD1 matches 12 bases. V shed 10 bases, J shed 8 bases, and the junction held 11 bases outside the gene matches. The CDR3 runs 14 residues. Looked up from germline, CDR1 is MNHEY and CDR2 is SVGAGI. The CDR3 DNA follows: TGTGCCACCAGGGGACAGGGGGCTGTAGGAGGCTACACCTTC. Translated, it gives CATRGQGAVGGYTF.

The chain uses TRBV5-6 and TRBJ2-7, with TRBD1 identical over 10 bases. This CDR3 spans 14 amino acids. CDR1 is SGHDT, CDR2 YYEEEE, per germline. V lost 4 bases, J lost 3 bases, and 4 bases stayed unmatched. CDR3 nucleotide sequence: TGTGCCAGCAGCGGCGGGACAGGGGACTACGAGCAGTACTTC. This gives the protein CASSGGTGDYEQYF. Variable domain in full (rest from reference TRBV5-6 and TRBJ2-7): DAGVTQSPTHLIKTRGQQVTLRCSPKSGHDTVSWYQQALGQGPQFIFQYYEEEERQRGNFPDRFSGHQFPNYSSELNVNALLLGDSALYLCASSGGTGDYEQYFGPGTRLTVT.

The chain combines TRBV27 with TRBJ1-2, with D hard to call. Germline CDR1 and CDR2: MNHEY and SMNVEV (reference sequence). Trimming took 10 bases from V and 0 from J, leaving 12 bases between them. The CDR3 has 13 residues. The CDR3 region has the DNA TGTGCCACCGGGAGGGTTTCTAACTATGGCTACACCTTC. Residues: CATGRVSNYGYTF.

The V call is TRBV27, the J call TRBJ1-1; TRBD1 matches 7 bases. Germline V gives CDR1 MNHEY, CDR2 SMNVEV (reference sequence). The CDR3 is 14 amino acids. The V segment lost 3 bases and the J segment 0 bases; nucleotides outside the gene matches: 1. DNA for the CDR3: TGTGCCAGCAGTTTCGGACAGGTGAACACTGAAGCTTTCTTT. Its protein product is CASSFGQVNTEAFF.

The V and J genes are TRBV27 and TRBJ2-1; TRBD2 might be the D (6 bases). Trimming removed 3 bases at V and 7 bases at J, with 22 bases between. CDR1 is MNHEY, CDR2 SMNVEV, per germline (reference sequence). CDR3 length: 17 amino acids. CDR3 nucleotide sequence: TGTGCCAGCAGTTTCGTCTCGCCAAGCGGGCTTACGAATGAGCAGTTCTTC. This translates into CASSFVSPSGLTNEQFF.

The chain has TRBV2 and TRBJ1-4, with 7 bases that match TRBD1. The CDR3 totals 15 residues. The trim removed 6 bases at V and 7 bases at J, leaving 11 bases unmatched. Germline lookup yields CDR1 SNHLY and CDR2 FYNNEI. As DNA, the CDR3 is TGTGCCAGCAGCGATAGACAGGGAAGGGGTGAAAAACTGTTTTTT. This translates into CASSDRQGRGEKLFF.

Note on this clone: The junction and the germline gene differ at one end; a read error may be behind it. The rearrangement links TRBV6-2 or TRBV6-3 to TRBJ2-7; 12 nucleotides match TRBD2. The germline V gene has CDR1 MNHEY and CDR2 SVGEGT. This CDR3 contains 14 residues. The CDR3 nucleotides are TGTGCCAGCAGTTACGGTCTAGCGGGGGGGCTCACGGACTTC. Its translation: CASSYGLAGGLTDF.

Here the CDR3 DNA reads TGTGCCAGCGGCCCGGAGAGGAAACTGTTTTTT. Translating gives CASGPERKLFF. V usage is TRBV7-9 and J usage is TRBJ1-4; D uncertain. CDR1 is SEHNR, CDR2 FQNEAQ, per germline (reference sequence). The ends were cut back, 8 bases at V and 11 bases at J, with 12 bases in the middle. The CDR3 length is 11 residues.

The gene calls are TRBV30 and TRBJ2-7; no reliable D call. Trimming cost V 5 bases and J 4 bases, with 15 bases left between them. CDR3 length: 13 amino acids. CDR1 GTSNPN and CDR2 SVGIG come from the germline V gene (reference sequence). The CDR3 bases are TGTGCCTGGGGACGCGGTTTGTCGTACGAGCAGTACTTC. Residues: CAWGRGLSYEQYF. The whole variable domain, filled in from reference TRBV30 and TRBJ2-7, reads SQTIHQWPATLVQPVGSPLSLECTVEGTSNPNLYWYRQAAGRGLQLLFYSVGIGQISSEVPQNLSASRPQDRQFILSSKKLLLSDSGFYLCAWGRGLSYEQYFGPGTRLTVT.

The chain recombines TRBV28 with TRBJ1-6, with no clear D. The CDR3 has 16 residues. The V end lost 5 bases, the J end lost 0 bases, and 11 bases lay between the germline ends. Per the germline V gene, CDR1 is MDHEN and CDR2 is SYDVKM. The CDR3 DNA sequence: TGTGCCAGCAGTAAGGATCCTAGCTCCTATAATTCACCCCTCCACTTT. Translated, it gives CASSKDPSSYNSPLHF.

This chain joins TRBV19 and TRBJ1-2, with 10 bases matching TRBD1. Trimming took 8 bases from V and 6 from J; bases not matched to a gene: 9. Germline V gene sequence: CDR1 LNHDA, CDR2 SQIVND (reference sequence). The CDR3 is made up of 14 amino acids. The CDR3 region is CASEMTGTGDGYTF. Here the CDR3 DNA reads TGTGCCAGTGAAATGACCGGGACAGGGGATGGCTACACCTTC.

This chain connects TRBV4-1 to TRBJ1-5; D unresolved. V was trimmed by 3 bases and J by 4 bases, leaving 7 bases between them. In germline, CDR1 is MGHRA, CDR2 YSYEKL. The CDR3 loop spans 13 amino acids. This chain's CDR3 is CASSQNRNQPQHF. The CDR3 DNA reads TGCGCCAGCAGCCAGAATAGAAATCAGCCCCAGCATTTT.

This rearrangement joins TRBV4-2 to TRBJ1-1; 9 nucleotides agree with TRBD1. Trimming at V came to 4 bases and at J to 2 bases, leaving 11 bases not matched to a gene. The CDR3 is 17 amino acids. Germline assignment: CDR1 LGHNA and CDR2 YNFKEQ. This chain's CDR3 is CASSLLRTGEGNTEAFF. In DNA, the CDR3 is TGTGCCAGCAGCCTCCTCCGGACAGGGGAAGGAAACACTGAAGCTTTCTTT.

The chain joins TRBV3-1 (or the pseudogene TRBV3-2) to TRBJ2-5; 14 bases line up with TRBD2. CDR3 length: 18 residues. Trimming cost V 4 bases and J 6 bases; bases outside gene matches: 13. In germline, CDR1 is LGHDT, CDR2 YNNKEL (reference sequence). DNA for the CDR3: TGTGCCAGCAGCCCAGGACTAGCGGGGGGCGCAGGTGGAAAGACCCAGTACTTC. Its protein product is CASSPGLAGGAGGKTQYF.